The 19 T cell receptor beta chains listed next were all sequenced from one sample in a study of blood T cell repertoires in COVID-19. Assay used: immunoSEQ multiplex PCR; TCRdb lists only in-frame clones, some missing. The sample lists 130,000 to 150,000 clones; around nine tenths were seen once. Input material: peripheral blood. These receptor sequences come from a woman between 40 and 50 years old with acute or convalescent COVID-19.

The rearrangement uses TRBV6-6 and TRBJ2-7; 8 bases map to TRBD2. From germline, CDR1 is MNHNY and CDR2 SVGAGI (reference sequence). This CDR3 has 15 amino acids. The junction had 3 bases not matched to a gene; V was cut back by 2 bases and J by 0 bases. CDR3 region: CASSYGAGGSYEQYF. CDR3 DNA sequence: TGTGCCAGCAGTTACGGGGCGGGGGGCTCCTACGAGCAGTACTTC.

This clone has a handful of counts. The chain links TRBV7-9 to TRBJ2-7, with 7 nucleotides matching TRBD2. V lost 3 bases and J lost 3; bases outside the gene matches: 2. The V gene's germline CDR1 is SEHNR and CDR2 FQNEAQ (reference sequence). The CDR3 is 13 amino acids. The CDR3 sequence: CASSLGGDYEQYF. The CDR3 DNA reads as TGTGCCAGCAGCTTGGGAGGGGACTACGAGCAGTACTTC.

V is TRBV14 and J is TRBJ1-1; TRBD1 is a possible D gene (5 bases). Germline-derived CDR1 and CDR2 are SGHDN and FVKESK. The CDR3 totals 13 residues. V lost 4 bases and J lost 7, with 13 bases in between. As DNA, the CDR3 is TGTGCCAGCAGCCTACACAGGTGGGTTGAAGCTTTCTTT. The encoded protein is CASSLHRWVEAFF.

This clone was detected only once. J is TRBJ2-5 and V is TRBV6-5; D not resolved. CDR1 and CDR2 from the germline V gene are MNHEY and SVGAGI. There are 14 residues in the CDR3. The V end lost 2 bases, the J end lost 2 bases, and 9 bases lay between the germline ends. The DNA of the CDR3 is TGTGCCAGCAGTTACCCGGAGAGACAAGAGACCCAGTACTTC. Translating gives CASSYPERQETQYF.

V is TRBV29-1 and J is TRBJ1-5, with 9 positions matching TRBD1. The CDR3 covers 13 residues. Germline V gene data show CDR1 as SQVTM and CDR2 as ANQGSEA. J gave up 5 bases and V 1 base, and 0 bases lay outside the gene matches. The CDR3 reads CSVEGTGDQPQHF. The CDR3 bases are TGCAGCGTTGAAGGGACAGGGGATCAGCCCCAGCATTTT. Combining the CDR3 with reference TRBV29-1 and TRBJ1-5 gives the whole variable domain SAVISQKPSRDICQRGTSLTIQCQVDSQVTMMFWYRQQPGQSLTLIATANQGSEATYESGFVIDKFPISRPNLTFSTLTVSNMSPEDSSIYLCSVEGTGDQPQHFGDGTRLSIL.

The genes are TRBV18 and TRBJ1-5, with TRBD1 identical over 11 bases. The J segment lost 6 bases and the V segment lost 3 bases, leaving 7 bases of the junction unmatched. The CDR3 loop spans 16 amino acids. The germline V gene has CDR1 KGHSH and CDR2 LQKENI. The CDR3 region is CASSPERTGGGQPQHF. CDR3 DNA sequence: TGTGCCAGCTCACCTGAGAGGACAGGGGGCGGTCAGCCCCAGCATTTT.

This sequence joins TRBV5-1 and TRBJ1-4; no clear D. The CDR3 spans 15 residues. Trimming shortened V by 2 bases and J by 0 bases, and 8 bases separated the two germline ends. The germline V gene encodes CDR1 SGHRS and CDR2 YFSETQ. The CDR3 protein is CASSFTSATNEKLFF. The CDR3 DNA is TGCGCCAGCAGCTTCACGTCGGCAACTAATGAAAAACTGTTTTTT.

The CDR3 here is CASSSSTGFGYTF. CDR3 DNA: TGTGCCAGCAGCTCATCGACAGGGTTTGGCTACACCTTC. This chain joins TRBV7-8 and TRBJ1-2; 7 bases agree with TRBD1. The V gene end was trimmed by 4 bases and the J gene end by 7 bases; junction bases not matched to a gene: 6. This CDR3 spans 13 amino acids. Germline V lookup: CDR1 SGHVS, CDR2 FQNEAQ. Combining the CDR3 with reference TRBV7-8 and TRBJ1-2 gives the whole variable domain GAGVSQSPRYKVAKRGQDVALRCDPISGHVSLFWYQQALGQGPEFLTYFQNEAQLDKSGLPSDRFFAERPEGSVSTLKIQRTQQEDSAVYLCASSSSTGFGYTFGSGTRLTVV.

This clone was picked up one time. V usage is TRBV4-2 and J usage is TRBJ2-3, with 7 bases fitting TRBD2. Germline V lookup: CDR1 LGHNA, CDR2 YNFKEQ. V lost 0 bases, J lost 3 bases, and 6 bases stayed unmatched. The CDR3 extends over 16 amino acids. CDR3 sequence reads: CASSQEVASGTDTQYF. The CDR3 DNA follows: TGTGCCAGCAGCCAAGAAGTGGCTAGCGGAACAGATACGCAGTATTTT.

The chain uses TRBV6-5 and TRBJ2-5; D gene uncertain. Germline loops: CDR1 MNHEY, CDR2 SVGAGI. V was shortened by 2 bases and J by 1 base, with 8 bases between the two germline ends. The CDR3 sequence is 14 residues long. CDR3 sequence (DNA): TGTGCCAGCAGTTACACTTGGGCCCAAGAGACCCAGTACTTC. Amino acid sequence: CASSYTWAQETQYF.

This sequence joins TRBV7-3 and TRBJ2-3, with TRBD2 matching over 8 bases. The junction had 9 bases not matched to a gene; V was cut back by 5 bases and J by 5 bases. The germline CDR1 and CDR2 sequences are SGHTA and FQGTGA. The CDR3 has 15 residues. The CDR3 reads CASSKSGSARDTQYF. Here the CDR3 DNA reads TGTGCCAGCAGCAAAAGCGGGAGTGCGAGAGATACGCAGTATTTT.

The chain carries TRBV13 and TRBJ1-1; 10 bases match TRBD1. Losses at the gene ends were 1 base for V and 0 bases for J; bases not matched to a gene: 2. Germline CDR1 is PRHDT and CDR2 is FYEKMQ (reference sequence). The CDR3 runs 16 residues. The CDR3 spells CASSLAGTGVNTEAFF. In nucleotides, the CDR3 is TGTGCCAGCAGCTTAGCTGGGACAGGGGTGAACACTGAAGCTTTCTTT.

This clone was counted once. The V call is TRBV11-2, the J call TRBJ2-2; 11 bases map to TRBD2. After removal of 4 bases from V and 2 bases from J, the junction contained 9 bases not matched to a gene. This CDR3 comprises 18 residues. The V gene's germline CDR1 is SGHAT and CDR2 FQNNGV. Written as DNA, the CDR3 is TGTGCCAGCAGCTCCCCCCCTACTAGCGGGAGAAACACCGGGGAGCTGTTTTTT. Protein: CASSSPPTSGRNTGELFF.

The chain combines TRBV10-3 with TRBJ2-1; 11 bases agree with TRBD2. The CDR3 loop spans 14 amino acids. Germline trimming cut 8 bases from V and 7 bases from J; bases unmatched to any gene: 7. Germline CDR1 and CDR2: ENHRY and SYGVKD. CDR3 sequence reads: CAIGELAGVNEQFF. The CDR3 region has the DNA TGTGCCATCGGAGAACTAGCGGGAGTTAATGAGCAGTTCTTC.

A single count supports this clone. The V gene is TRBV27, the J gene TRBJ2-2, with a weak D call TRBD1 (5 bases). The V gene's germline CDR1 is MNHEY and CDR2 SMNVEV (reference sequence). The V gene lost 5 bases and the J gene lost 3 bases, with 13 bases spanning the gap. CDR3 size: 15 residues. The CDR3 region is CASSPPRQYTGELFF. The CDR3 nucleotides read TGTGCCAGCAGTCCCCCTCGACAGTACACCGGGGAGCTGTTTTTT.

This clone was picked up a small number of times. The J gene is TRBJ1-3, the V gene TRBV6-5; D perhaps matches TRBD1 (5 bases). CDR1 is MNHEY, CDR2 SVGAGI, per germline. V shed 6 bases and J shed 0 bases, with 12 bases lying between them. This CDR3 is built from 15 residues. This chain's CDR3 is CASRRQFSSGNTIYF. CDR3 sequence (DNA): TGTGCCAGCAGGCGACAGTTCAGCTCTGGAAACACCATATATTTT.

The V gene is TRBV3-1 (or the pseudogene TRBV3-2), the J gene TRBJ2-7; maybe TRBD2 (6 bases). The length of the CDR3 is 13 residues. The V end was cut by 8 bases, the J end by 4 bases, with 15 bases between. CDR1 and CDR2 (germline): LGHDT, YNNKEL (reference sequence). CDR3 nucleotides: TGTGCCAGCCAGGGACTGGGCCTATACGAGCAGTACTTC. Translation: CASQGLGLYEQYF.

This clone was seen only a few times. The chain uses TRBV19 and TRBJ2-3; the D gene is possibly TRBD2 (6 bases). The CDR3 consists of 15 residues. The V end was cut by 10 bases, the J end by 1 base, with 18 bases between. Germline values: CDR1 LNHDA, CDR2 SQIVND (reference sequence). The CDR3 coding sequence is TGTGCCAATCTCGTGTGGGGACTGGGCACAGATACGCAGTATTTT. This translates into CANLVWGLGTDTQYF.

The chain employs TRBV24-1 and TRBJ1-1, with D tentatively TRBD1 (5 bases). CDR1 KGHDR and CDR2 SFDVKD come from the germline V gene. CDR3 length equals 14 residues. Trimming shortened V by 1 base and J by 11 bases, and 16 bases separated the two germline ends. DNA for the CDR3: TGTGCCACCAGTGATTTTGAGTGGGGGAGGGAGGCTTTCTTT. This translates into CATSDFEWGREAFF.